Sequencing of this T cell receptor (beta chain) was carried out in a study of cytomegalovirus exposure and HLA in healthy donors. Study-wide results and limits: When a later analysis was performed, an Asian-associated ancestry cluster reportedly had fewer N-insertions than the approximately 680-donor mean. There were some public TCRs occurring in many donors, but most TCR sequences were rare. An analysis done earlier found most TCR beta V segments productive about 87% or about 30% of the time. Exclusion applied to some V segments, including TRBV6-2 and TRBV6-3, as they were indistinguishable.

PCR employed 60 Vbeta and 13 Jbeta primers. The table came from immunoSEQ multiplex PCR; TCRdb's copy has only in-frame clones and leaves some out. Of about 210,000 clones in the sample, about four fifths were seen once. Remarks on this clone: Its antigen is still unknown.

The CDR3 is made up of 17 amino acids. Germline CDR1 reads MNHEY; CDR2 reads SMNVEV (reference sequence). V lost 5 bases and J 0 bases, leaving 19 bases between the germline ends. The sequenced sample was PBMCs. V is TRBV27 and J is TRBJ1-2, with no clear D. The source of this sequence is a woman between 45 and 65 years old in good health and CMV-seropositive. The CDR3 bases are TGTGCCAGCAGTCCGACGACCGAACAGTGGACTAACTATGGCTACACCTTC. Translated: CASSPTTEQWTNYGYTF.